Listed below are T cell receptor beta chains from one sample, sequenced in a study of blood T cells in healthy people across ages. One entry per CDR3 protein results from TCRdb running MiXCR on the 5' RACE reads. Of approximately 2,000,000 distinct CDR3 sequences in the sample, approximately 39% were seen once. The material sequenced was blood. The receptor set was obtained from a human donor in good health. Each CDR3 is given with its conserved first and last residue. A D gene is named only where the DNA matches it firmly. Size values are once, few and many counts, or a class for expanded clones, and some rows have none.

>-|few|TRBJ2-5|TRBV20-1
TGCAGTGCTAGAGATCGGGGGTACAAGAAGACCCAGTACTTC
CSARDRGYKKTQYF
>-|-|TRBJ2-1|TRBV12-3/TRBV12-4
TGTGCCAGCAGTCCCTTAGAAGCGGGTGAGCAGTTCTTC
CASSPLEAGEQFF
>-|-|TRBJ1-2|TRBV6-5
TGTGCCAGCAGTTACTCGATGGCTACCTATGGCTACACCTTC
CASSYSMATYGYTF
>-|few|TRBJ2-5|TRBV20-1
TGCAGCGCACAGGGTTGGGAGCAAGAGACCCAGTACTTC
CSAQGWEQETQYF
>TRBD2|few|TRBJ2-1|TRBV4-2
TGTGCCAGCAGCACCTTGAGGCGGGGGTACAATGAGCAGTTCTTC
CASSTLRRGYNEQFF
>TRBD1|-|TRBJ2-6|TRBV7-9
TGTGCCAACAGCCCCGGGACAGTCTTCTCTGGGGCCAACGTCCTGACTTTC
CANSPGTVFSGANVLTF
>-|few|TRBJ1-2|TRBV20-1
TGCAGTGCTAGACTTACAGCCTCCGGCTATGGCTACACCTTC
CSARLTASGYGYTF
>-|once|TRBJ1-2|TRBV9
TGTGCCAGCAGCGTAGCTAAAACAGGGAGTGCAGAAAACTATGGCTACACCTTC
CASSVAKTGSAENYGYTF
>-|few|TRBJ2-7|TRBV19
TGTGCCACCTCGAATAGCGGGACAGACTACGAGCAGTACTTC
CATSNSGTDYEQYF
>-|few|TRBJ1-5|TRBV10-3
TGTGCCATCAGGCCAGACCTAAATCAGCCCCAGCATTTT
CAIRPDLNQPQHF
>-|-|TRBJ2-1|TRBV5-1
TGCGCCAGCAGCTTGGTGACTAACCCCTACAATGAGCAGTTCTTC
CASSLVTNPYNEQFF
>-|-|TRBJ2-3|TRBV6-1
TGTGCCGTGAATACTAACAGGGGAGGTTCGGATACGCAGTATTTT
CAVNTNRGGSDTQYF
>-|many|TRBJ2-7|TRBV28
TGTGCCAGCAGTTTAATCGGGGAAGCCTACGAGCAGTACTTC
CASSLIGEAYEQYF
>-|-|TRBJ2-1|TRBV12-3/TRBV12-4
TGTGCCAGCAGTTTTTGGCCTAGCCGGGATGAGCAGTTCTTC
CASSFWPSRDEQFF
>-|-|TRBJ2-5|TRBV2
TGTGCCAGCAGGCTCCATGAGACCCAGTACTTC
CASRLHETQYF
>TRBD1|few|TRBJ1-1|TRBV7-2
TGTGCCAGCAGCCCCGACAGGGGTAATGCTTTCTTT
CASSPDRGNAFF
>-|-|TRBJ2-1|TRBV9
TGTGCCAGCAGCGTAGGAGACAGCCACAATGAGCAGTTCTTC
CASSVGDSHNEQFF
>-|-|TRBJ2-1|TRBV5-5
TGTGCCAGCAGTTCAGAGGCAGAAACCTGCAATGAGCAGTTCTTC
CASSSEAETCNEQFF
>TRBD1|-|TRBJ2-7|TRBV2
TGTGCCAGCAGTGTTGGACAGGGCACTTTTTACGAGCAGTACTTC
CASSVGQGTFYEQYF
>-|-|TRBJ1-5|TRBV21-1
TGTGCCAGCAGCGGGTGGTGGGGAAAGGTCTATAGCAATCAGCCCCAGCATTTT
CASSGWWGKVYSNQPQHF
>-|few|TRBJ2-7|TRBV6-2/TRBV6-3
TGTGCCAGCAGTTACGCGGTAGCCTACGAGCAGTACTTC
CASSYAVAYEQYF
>-|-|TRBJ1-2|TRBV12-3/TRBV12-4
TGTGCCAGCAGTCCCGACTCCGCCGTTGGCACCTTC
CASSPDSAVGTF
>-|-|TRBJ1-2|TRBV20-1
TGCAGTGCCCAAGCCCCAGGGGCTAACTATGGCTACACCTTC
CSAQAPGANYGYTF
>TRBD2|-|TRBJ2-1|TRBV7-6
TGTGCCAGCAGCTTAGGGGGACTAGCCGGAAGAAATGAGCAGTTCTTC
CASSLGGLAGRNEQFF
>-|few|TRBJ2-6|TRBV4-3
TGCGCCAGCAGCCAAGCCCCCCTAAGCTCTGGGGCCAACGTCCTGACTTTC
CASSQAPLSSGANVLTF
>TRBD1|-|TRBJ2-2|TRBV2
TGTGCCAGAGGGACAGGGGCGAACACCGGGGAGCTGTTTTTT
CARGTGANTGELFF
>-|-|TRBJ2-7|TRBV20-1
TGCAGTGCGGCGGCAGGCCCCTACGAGCAGTACTTC
CSAAAGPYEQYF
>TRBD1|-|TRBJ1-1|TRBV6-6
TGTGCCAGCAGACCCACAGGGGGCAACTCTGAAGCTTTCTTT
CASRPTGGNSEAFF
>TRBD2|few|TRBJ2-5|TRBV6-2/TRBV6-3
TGTGCCAGCAGCCATCCAGGACTAGCGGGGACCCAAGAGACCCAGTACTTC
CASSHPGLAGTQETQYF
>-|-|TRBJ2-5|TRBV7-9
TGTGCCAGCAGCTTATTCCAGGTTCTTCAAGAGACCCAGTACTTC
CASSLFQVLQETQYF
>-|-|TRBJ1-1|TRBV5-5
TGTGCCAGCAGCTTGGCCCAGGGGTCAAGCACTGAAGCTTTCTTT
CASSLAQGSSTEAFF
>-|-|TRBJ2-3|TRBV5-1
TGCGCCAGCAGCGCCCCACCGGGACAACAGCAGTATTTT
CASSAPPGQQQYF
>-|-|TRBJ2-3|TRBV28
TGTGCCAACAAAACTAGTTTCCCTTCATACGAACATACGCAGTATTTT
CANKTSFPSYEHTQYF
>TRBD2|-|TRBJ2-1|TRBV20-1
TGCAGTGCTAAAAGCGGGGGGCGTGAGACCCAGTTCTTC
CSAKSGGRETQFF
>TRBD2|once|TRBJ2-1|TRBV29-1
TGCAGCGTTGATCTAGCGGGGGATGAGCAGTTCTTC
CSVDLAGDEQFF
>-|-|TRBJ1-2|TRBV20-1
TGCAGTGCTAGAGATCGAGTGGGGGAAAGTGGCTACACCTTC
CSARDRVGESGYTF
>-|-|TRBJ2-1|TRBV7-3
TGTGCCAGCAGCTTAGCCAGGGATAGGGGTAAGCAGTTCTTC
CASSLARDRGKQFF
>TRBD2|-|TRBJ2-3|TRBV6-6
TGTGCCAGCAGTTACTGGGGAGGGGATACGCAGTATTTT
CASSYWGGDTQYF
>-|-|TRBJ2-4|TRBV6-5
TGTGCCAGCAGTCCACAGGGTGGGATTCAGTACTTC
CASSPQGGIQYF
>-|-|TRBJ1-5|TRBV14
TGTGCCAGCAGCCAAAAGGGCAGGGCGGGCAATCAGCCCCAGCATTTT
CASSQKGRAGNQPQHF
>-|-|TRBJ2-4|TRBV4-2
TGTGCCAGCAGCCCCACAGGGGCCAAAAACATTCAGTACTTC
CASSPTGAKNIQYF
>-|few|TRBJ1-2|TRBV7-2
TGTGCCAGCAGCTTATTTAGGGACAACTATGGCTACACCTTC
CASSLFRDNYGYTF
>-|few|TRBJ2-1|TRBV3-1
TGTGCCAGCAGCCAAGAGCGGGTCCTTAACAATGAGCAGTTCTTC
CASSQERVLNNEQFF
>-|-|TRBJ1-2|TRBV6-1
TGTGCCAGCAGTGAATCGGGGGACTATGGCTACACCTTC
CASSESGDYGYTF
>-|-|TRBJ2-3|TRBV20-1
TGCAGTGCTAGCGTATCGGGCCGGAGCACAGATACGCAGTATTTT
CSASVSGRSTDTQYF
>-|few|TRBJ1-2|TRBV6-2/TRBV6-3
TGTGCCAGCAGTATCGGGGAGCGGATGGAGGCTAACTATGGCTACACCTTC
CASSIGERMEANYGYTF
>-|few|TRBJ2-3|TRBV7-2
TGTGCCAGCAGCGCACAATCCTGGGGGCCCACAGATACGCAGTATTTT
CASSAQSWGPTDTQYF
>-|-|TRBJ2-3|TRBV10-3
TGTGCCACCAGTGAGTCGTGGAGAGGAGATACGCAGTATTTT
CATSESWRGDTQYF
>-|-|TRBJ2-1|TRBV9
TGTGCCAGCAGCGTAGCTCTTGGGGTCCCCTACAATGAGCAGTTCTTC
CASSVALGVPYNEQFF
>-|-|TRBJ1-2|TRBV11-3
TGTGCCAGCAGCCCGAGTCTAACCGGGACATCCTATGGCTACACCTTC
CASSPSLTGTSYGYTF
>-|-|TRBJ1-1|TRBV9
TGTGCCAGCAGCGGACCCAGTTCAGGACTTTCGAACACTGAAGCTTTCTTT
CASSGPSSGLSNTEAFF
>-|few|TRBJ2-1|TRBV11-2
TGTGCCAGCAGCTTAGGTAACGGGGGATTCTACAATGAGCAGTTCTTC
CASSLGNGGFYNEQFF
>TRBD1|-|TRBJ2-5|TRBV25-1
TGTGCCAGCAGTGTGCCGGGACAGGGCGGGGAGACCCAGTACTTC
CASSVPGQGGETQYF
>TRBD1|-|TRBJ2-1|TRBV2
TGTGCCAGCAGATTACAGGGGGCAGTCCACAATGAGCAGTTCTTC
CASRLQGAVHNEQFF
>TRBD2|few|TRBJ2-5|TRBV7-2
TGTGCCAGCAACTTTAGCGGGGGTGAGCAAGAGACCCAGTACTTC
CASNFSGGEQETQYF
>TRBD2|-|TRBJ2-1|TRBV20-1
TGCAGTGCTCTCCTAGCGGCCTCCTACAATGAGCAGTTCTTC
CSALLAASYNEQFF
>-|few|TRBJ2-1|TRBV20-1
TGCAGTGCTAAAAACAATGAGCAGTTCTTC
CSAKNNEQFF